The 3 T cell receptor beta chains listed next were all sequenced from one sample in a study of blood T cell repertoires in COVID-19. The table came from immunoSEQ multiplex PCR; TCRdb's copy has only in-frame clones and leaves some out. The sample consists of under 350,000 clones, roughly 86% of them appearing once. Sequenced input: PBMCs or T cells enriched from blood (not recorded which). These receptors were taken from a woman between 18 and 29 years old who had recovered from COVID-19.

This clone was observed once. The chain couples TRBV15 to TRBJ2-3; TRBD2 is a possible D gene (7 bases). Deletions cut 8 bases from V and 6 bases from J, with 27 bases between. Germline CDR1 LNHNV, CDR2 YYDKDF (reference sequence). This CDR3 region has 17 residues. As DNA, the CDR3 is TGTGCCACCGCGGAAAGGGGGGGCCAGGATAGTGGGGATACGCAGTATTTT. This codes for CATAERGGQDSGDTQYF.

This chain uses TRBV10-1 with TRBJ2-1, with 9 bases lining up with TRBD1. Germline lookup yields CDR1 WNHNN and CDR2 SYGVQD (reference sequence). Trimming took 9 bases from V and 9 from J; bases not matched to a gene: 15. The CDR3 is 15 amino acids. The CDR3 sequence: CARRRDREKAGEQFF. The CDR3 DNA reads TGCGCCAGGAGGAGGGACAGGGAAAAGGCGGGTGAGCAGTTCTTC.

This chain uses TRBV3-1 (or the pseudogene TRBV3-2) with TRBJ2-7, with 8 bases matching TRBD1. J lost 7 bases, V lost 1 base, and 9 bases had no gene match. The CDR3 is 15 residues long. Germline CDR1 LGHDT, CDR2 YNNKEL (reference sequence). The CDR3 region is CASSQARGPWLEQYF. Here the CDR3 DNA reads TGTGCCAGCAGCCAAGCCAGGGGGCCCTGGTTGGAGCAGTACTTC.